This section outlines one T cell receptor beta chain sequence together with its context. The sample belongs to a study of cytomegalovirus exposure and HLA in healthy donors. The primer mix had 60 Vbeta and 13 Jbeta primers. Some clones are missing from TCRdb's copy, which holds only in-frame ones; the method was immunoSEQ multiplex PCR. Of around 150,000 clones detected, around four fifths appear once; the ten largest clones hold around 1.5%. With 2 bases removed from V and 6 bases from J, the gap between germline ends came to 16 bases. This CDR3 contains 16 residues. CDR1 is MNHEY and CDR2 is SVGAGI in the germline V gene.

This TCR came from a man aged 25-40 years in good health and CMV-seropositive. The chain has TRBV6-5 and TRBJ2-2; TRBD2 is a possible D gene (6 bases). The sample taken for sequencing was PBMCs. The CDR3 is CASSYGGATRSGELFF. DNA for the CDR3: TGTGCCAGCAGTTACGGCGGGGCCACTAGATCCGGGGAGCTGTTTTTT.